The 11 T cell receptor beta chains below all came from one sample that was sequenced in a study of blood T cell repertoires in COVID-19. The repertoire was sequenced with immunoSEQ multiplex PCR; TCRdb's copy has only in-frame clones and lacks some. Among some 250,000 clones listed, just under 85% were seen once. The material sequenced was PBMCs or T cells enriched from blood (not recorded which). The origin of the receptors is a middle-aged man who had recovered from COVID-19.

V is TRBV11-2 and J is TRBJ1-2; D not certain. The V and J ends lost 2 bases and 7 bases respectively, with 11 bases between them. The CDR3 has 13 amino acids. Germline V gene sequence: CDR1 SGHAT, CDR2 FQNNGV. For the CDR3, the DNA is TGTGCCAGCAGCTTATCGGGTAGTGGTGGCTACACCTTC. It translates to CASSLSGSGGYTF.

This chain links TRBV28 with TRBJ2-6, with a weak D call TRBD2 (5 bases). This CDR3 comprises 15 residues. Germline values: CDR1 MDHEN, CDR2 SYDVKM. V was trimmed by 7 bases and J by 2 bases, leaving 12 bases between them. CDR3 bases: TGTGCCAGCACCTCCTCGAGGGCTGGGGCCAACGTCCTGACTTTC. This translates into CASTSSRAGANVLTF.

J is TRBJ2-2 and V is TRBV5-1; 7 bases are a match to TRBD1. The CDR3 has 14 amino acids. Germline V lookup: CDR1 SGHRS, CDR2 YFSETQ. V shed 7 bases, J shed 4 bases, and the junction held 7 bases outside the gene matches. Here the CDR3 DNA reads TGCGCCAGCGGCGAACAGGGGACCACCGGGGAGCTGTTTTTT. Its translation: CASGEQGTTGELFF.

In the case of this clone: Other DNA sequences in the same sample also yield this CDR3. The chain has TRBV7-3 and TRBJ2-5; 8 bases are shared with TRBD2. Trimming removed 3 bases from V and 4 bases from J; junction bases left unmatched: 1. Per the germline V gene, CDR1 is SGHTA and CDR2 is FQGTGA. CDR3 length equals 13 residues. The CDR3 DNA reads TGTGCCAGCAGCTTCCGGGAGGGAGAGACCCAGTACTTC. As protein: CASSFREGETQYF.

The chain carries TRBV4-3 and TRBJ2-2; weak D call: TRBD1 (6 bases). Germline V lookup: CDR1 LGHNA, CDR2 YSLEER. This CDR3 is 18 amino acids long. The V and J ends lost 3 bases and 1 base respectively, with 18 bases between them. Here the CDR3 reads CASSHEQPGVLNTGELFF. The CDR3 nucleotides read TGCGCCAGCAGCCATGAACAACCAGGGGTCCTGAACACCGGGGAGCTGTTTTTT.

This clone occurred once. The rearrangement joins TRBV6-5 to TRBJ2-7, with a tentative D call TRBD1 (6 bases). The V and J ends lost 7 bases and 0 bases respectively, with 10 bases between them. The CDR3 sequence is 13 residues long. From germline, CDR1 is MNHEY and CDR2 SVGAGI. The CDR3 sequence is CASKLDSSYEQYF. CDR3 bases: TGTGCCAGCAAATTGGACAGCTCCTACGAGCAGTACTTC.

This chain connects TRBV7-9 to TRBJ1-6, with D possibly matching TRBD1 (6 bases). Germline loops: CDR1 SEHNR, CDR2 FQNEAQ (reference sequence). Deletions cut 6 bases from V and 13 bases from J, with 16 bases between. The CDR3 length is 13 residues. The CDR3 protein is CASRPVGADPLHF. CDR3 nucleotide sequence: TGTGCCAGCAGACCCGTGGGGGCAGACCCCCTCCACTTT.

This clone was counted many times. The gene calls are TRBV7-9 and TRBJ2-2, with unresolved D. The V gene lost 5 bases and the J gene lost 0 bases, with 10 bases spanning the gap. Germline V CDR1 and CDR2: SEHNR, FQNEAQ (reference sequence). The CDR3 has 15 residues. The CDR3 sequence is CASSPARTNTGELFF. The DNA for the CDR3 is TGTGCCAGCAGCCCCGCCAGAACGAACACCGGGGAGCTGTTTTTT. Full variable domain (rest looked up from reference TRBV7-9 and TRBJ2-2): DTGVSQNPRHKITKRGQNVTFRCDPISEHNRLYWYRQTLGQGPEFLTYFQNEAQLEKSRLLSDRFSAERPKGSFSTLEIQRTEQGDSAMYLCASSPARTNTGELFFGEGSRLTVL.

CDR3 amino acids: CATSDPGQGFPYEQYF. CDR3 DNA sequence: TGTGCCACCAGTGATCCTGGACAGGGATTTCCCTACGAGCAGTACTTC. The chain joins TRBV24-1 to TRBJ2-7, with 8 nucleotides matching TRBD1. Trimming at V came to 3 bases and at J to 2 bases, leaving 8 bases not matched to a gene. The CDR3 runs 16 residues. The germline gives CDR1 KGHDR, CDR2 SFDVKD.

V usage is TRBV18 and J usage is TRBJ1-1, with D possibly TRBD1 on 6 matching bases. Germline CDR1 reads KGHSH; CDR2 reads LQKENI. The length of the CDR3 is 13 residues. V shed 6 bases and J shed 6 bases, with 14 bases lying between them. CDR3 sequence reads: CASSPYRDAEAFF. In DNA form, the CDR3 reads TGTGCCAGCTCCCCTTACAGGGACGCTGAAGCTTTCTTT.

The chain recombines TRBV4-3 with TRBJ1-5; D remains unclear. This CDR3 is built from 14 residues. Germline CDR1 reads LGHNA; CDR2 reads YSLEER. Trimming cost V 0 bases and J 4 bases, with 7 bases left between them. The CDR3: CASSQDEQNQPQHF. CDR3 sequence (DNA): TGCGCCAGCAGCCAAGATGAACAAAATCAGCCCCAGCATTTT.